This T cell receptor (beta chain) came from a study of cytomegalovirus exposure and HLA in healthy donors. The V and J ends lost 5 bases and 1 base respectively, with 11 bases between them. The CDR3 extends over 14 amino acids. In germline, CDR1 is SGHNT, CDR2 YENEEA. Amplification used 60 Vbeta primers and 13 Jbeta primers. The assay was immunoSEQ multiplex PCR, and TCRdb's table has in-frame clones only and misses some. The sample contains about 150,000 clones, 65% to 75% of which appear only once. The TCR sequence derives from a man younger than 40 in good health and CMV-seronegative. This chain uses TRBV11-3 with TRBJ2-5; the D gene is possibly TRBD1 (7 bases). Source material: PBMCs. The CDR3 protein is CASSRGTAQETQYF. CDR3 sequence (DNA): TGTGCCAGCAGCCGCGGGACAGCCCAAGAGACCCAGTACTTC. Supplemented by reference TRBV11-3 and TRBJ2-5, the full variable domain reads EAGVVQSPRYKIIEKKQPVAFWCNPISGHNTLYWYLQNLGQGPELLIRYENEEAVDDSQLPKDRFSAERLKGVDSTLKIQPAELGDSAVYLCASSRGTAQETQYFGPGTRLLVL.